The 20 T cell receptor beta chains reported below all come from one sample, sequenced in a study of T-cell memory formation after mild COVID-19. In TCRdb, the 5' RACE reads were re-called with MiXCR into one record per CDR3 protein. In the table there are about 110,000 distinct CDR3 sequences, over 13% of which are singletons. Source material: PBMCs or a T cell subset sorted from them (not recorded which). The receptors were sampled from a man aged 18 to 29 who had mild COVID-19 (a few samples of this study predate the infection). Cell type and time point are not known.

The chain combines TRBV12-1 with TRBJ2-3; TRBD1, the D gene given by the table, was not confirmed from the DNA. TRBV12-1 is a listed pseudogene. The CDR3 loop spans 15 amino acids. This CDR3 reads CASARLWGVVDTQYF. The CDR3 nucleotides read TGTGCCAGCGCTCGCCTTTGGGGGGTGGTAGATACGCAGTATTTT.

Only a few counts were recorded for this clonotype. The chain combines TRBV5-1 with TRBJ2-7; tentative D call: TRBD1 (6 bases). The CDR3 extends over 13 amino acids. The germline gives CDR1 SGHRS, CDR2 YFSETQ. Trimming left V 1 base short and J 7 bases short, with 12 bases between. The CDR3 bases are TGCGCCAGCAGCTTGATCAGGGGAAATGAGCAGTACTTC. It specifies CASSLIRGNEQYF. Complete variable domain (other parts from reference TRBV5-1 and TRBJ2-7): KAGVTQTPRYLIKTRGQQVTLSCSPISGHRSVSWYQQTPGQGLQFLFEYFSETQRNKGNFPGRFSGRQFSNSRSEMNVSTLELGDSALYLCASSLIRGNEQYFGPGTRLTVT.

This clonotype was counted a few times. The gene calls are TRBV5-1 and TRBJ1-1, with a tentative D call TRBD1 (5 bases). Trimming removed 0 bases at V and 1 base at J, with 7 bases between. CDR3 length: 14 residues. Per the germline V gene, CDR1 is SGHRS and CDR2 is YFSETQ. The CDR3 DNA is TGCGCCAGCAGCTTGGTAGGACAGAACACTGAAGCTTTCTTT. It specifies CASSLVGQNTEAFF.

At least ten counts were recorded for this clonotype. The V call is TRBV4-1, the J call TRBJ1-6, with no clear D. V was trimmed by 3 bases and J by 10 bases, leaving 16 bases between them. The CDR3 has 15 residues. CDR1 is MGHRA and CDR2 is YSYEKL in the germline V gene. CDR3 region: CASSQYLWSDSPLHF. The CDR3 DNA reads TGCGCCAGCAGCCAGTATCTCTGGTCAGACTCACCCCTCCACTTT.

The chain joins TRBV12-3 or TRBV12-4 to TRBJ2-3, with D possibly being TRBD1 (6 bases). V was shortened by 3 bases and J by 6 bases, with 13 bases between the two germline ends. CDR3 length: 14 residues. The DNA for the CDR3 is TGTGCCAGCAGTTTTGGGGGCCGGTCGGATACGCAGTATTTT. Translation gives CASSFGGRSDTQYF.

This clonotype was counted a few times. The gene calls are TRBV11-2 and TRBJ2-1; 10 bases are shared with TRBD2. Per germline, CDR1 SGHAT and CDR2 FQNNGV. After removal of 5 bases from V and 7 bases from J, the junction contained 11 bases not matched to a gene. This CDR3 has 16 amino acids. This CDR3 is CASSAVLSGGANEQFF. DNA of the CDR3: TGTGCCAGCAGCGCCGTATTGAGCGGGGGGGCGAATGAGCAGTTCTTC.

This clonotype was found a few times. The chain uses TRBV5-1 and TRBJ2-2, with a weak D call TRBD1 (6 bases). Germline assignment: CDR1 SGHRS and CDR2 YFSETQ. Trimming pared 4 bases from V and 5 bases from J, leaving 12 bases between. The CDR3 is 14 amino acids. The chain's CDR3 is CASSHLRGTGELFF. CDR3 nucleotide sequence: TGCGCCAGCAGCCACCTCAGGGGTACCGGGGAGCTGTTTTTT.

In nucleotides, the CDR3 is TGTGCCAGCAGTTTATCGGCGGGGGTTTATGAGCAGTTCTTC. This sequence encodes CASSLSAGVYEQFF. V and J are TRBV27 and TRBJ2-1; 7 bases align to TRBD2. In germline, CDR1 is MNHEY, CDR2 SMNVEV (reference sequence). The trim removed 0 bases at V and 8 bases at J, leaving 4 bases unmatched. This CDR3 comprises 14 residues.

The chain carries TRBV5-1 and TRBJ2-2; 7 bases fit TRBD2. This CDR3 comprises 15 residues. The germline CDR1 and CDR2 sequences are SGHRS and YFSETQ. The V segment lost 6 bases and the J segment 1 base; nucleotides outside the gene matches: 6. Here the CDR3 DNA reads TGCGCCAGCACCCTCGGACTAGGGAACACCGGGGAGCTGTTTTTT. Protein product: CASTLGLGNTGELFF.

This clonotype was detected a few times. The rearrangement links TRBV20-1 to TRBJ1-4; a weak D match, TRBD1 (6 bases). The CDR3 loop spans 15 amino acids. Trimming shortened V by 0 bases and J by 4 bases, and 12 bases separated the two germline ends. Germline values: CDR1 DFQATT, CDR2 SNEGSKA (reference sequence). This CDR3 reads CSARDLGQINEKLFF. The CDR3 nucleotides read TGCAGTGCTAGAGATCTAGGACAGATTAATGAAAAACTGTTTTTT.

This clonotype turned up a few times. The chain combines TRBV9 with TRBJ2-5, with a tentative D call TRBD2 (7 bases). This CDR3 contains 14 residues. V was pared by 5 bases and J by 2 bases, with 13 bases between. Germline CDR1 reads SGDLS; CDR2 reads YYNGEE. CDR3 coding DNA: TGTGCCAGCAGTGTGGGGGGGCTACAAGAGACCCAGTACTTC. This sequence encodes CASSVGGLQETQYF.

This clonotype came up a few times. The genes are TRBV7-9 and TRBJ2-7; TRBD1 might be the D (6 bases). V was trimmed by 4 bases and J by 3 bases, leaving 16 bases between them. Germline CDR1 reads SEHNR; CDR2 reads FQNEAQ (reference sequence). CDR3 length: 15 amino acids. CDR3 DNA sequence: TGTGCCAGCAGCTCCCCTACCGGGACACACTACGAGCAGTACGTC. It is translated as CASSSPTGTHYEQYV.

This chain links TRBV5-1 with TRBJ1-6, with 7 nucleotides matching TRBD1. Trimming took 0 bases from V and 9 from J; bases not matched to a gene: 3. The CDR3 runs 14 residues. Per the germline V gene, CDR1 is SGHRS and CDR2 is YFSETQ. The CDR3: CASSLAGGGSPLHF. In nucleotides, the CDR3 is TGCGCCAGCAGCTTGGCAGGGGGAGGTTCACCCCTCCACTTT.

This clonotype has more than one count but fewer than ten. This chain connects TRBV5-6 to TRBJ2-7, with D perhaps matching TRBD1 (5 bases). This CDR3 contains 15 residues. CDR1 is SGHDT, CDR2 YYEEEE, per germline. Trimming removed 2 bases at V and 6 bases at J, with 18 bases between. In DNA form, the CDR3 reads TGTGCCAGCAGCTTAGGGGCGTACCGTCCAGGCGAGCAGTACTTC. This sequence encodes CASSLGAYRPGEQYF. Full variable domain (rest looked up from reference TRBV5-6 and TRBJ2-7): DAGVTQSPTHLIKTRGQQVTLRCSPKSGHDTVSWYQQALGQGPQFIFQYYEEEERQRGNFPDRFSGHQFPNYSSELNVNALLLGDSALYLCASSLGAYRPGEQYFGPGTRLTVT.

This clonotype was counted only a few times. The rearrangement uses TRBV6-5 and TRBJ2-3; 8 nucleotides line up with TRBD2. The CDR3 extends over 14 amino acids. Germline loops: CDR1 MNHEY, CDR2 SVGAGI. Trimming removed 5 bases from V and 4 bases from J; junction bases left unmatched: 5. Here the CDR3 reads CASSGGGRADTQYF. For the CDR3, the DNA is TGTGCCAGCAGTGGCGGGGGGCGCGCAGATACGCAGTATTTT.

This sequence joins TRBV30 and TRBJ2-7, with D possibly matching TRBD2 (6 bases). Germline loops: CDR1 GTSNPN, CDR2 SVGIG (reference sequence). V was clipped by 4 bases and J by 2 bases, with 9 bases between them. The CDR3 has 12 amino acids. The CDR3 here is CAWMEGPYEQYF. CDR3 in DNA: TGTGCCTGGATGGAGGGGCCCTACGAGCAGTACTTC.

The chain recombines TRBV4-1 with TRBJ2-5, with D hard to call. Trimming took off 1 base at V and 5 bases at J, with 11 bases between the two ends. The CDR3 totals 14 residues. Per the germline V gene, CDR1 is MGHRA and CDR2 is YSYEKL. The CDR3 reads CASSQVRFQETQYF. The CDR3 coding sequence is TGCGCCAGCAGCCAAGTGAGGTTTCAGGAGACCCAGTACTTC.

This clonotype showed up just a few times. This sequence joins TRBV6-5 and TRBJ2-3, with D uncertain. The CDR3 contains 14 residues. Per germline, CDR1 MNHEY and CDR2 SVGAGI. V was trimmed by 2 bases and J by 4 bases, leaving 10 bases between them. Written as DNA, the CDR3 is TGTGCCAGCAGTTACGGGTCATTTCCAGATACGCAGTATTTT. Translating it yields CASSYGSFPDTQYF.

The chain links TRBV11-2 to TRBJ2-5, with D tentatively TRBD2 (5 bases). The CDR3 is made up of 15 amino acids. V dropped 2 bases and J dropped 2 bases, with 12 bases sitting between them. CDR1 and CDR2 from the germline V gene are SGHAT and FQNNGV. CDR3 nucleotide sequence: TGTGCCAGCAGCTTATATCTAGCCGCTCAAGAGACCCAGTACTTC. Translating gives CASSLYLAAQETQYF.

The chain links TRBV7-2 to TRBJ2-3; D might be TRBD2 (6 bases). Per the germline V gene, CDR1 is SGHTA and CDR2 is FQGNSA. The CDR3 is 15 residues long. V was shortened by 5 bases and J by 0 bases, with 12 bases between the two germline ends. The CDR3, as DNA: TGTGCCAGCAGCCGCGGGACGGGTAGCACAGATACGCAGTATTTT. Protein product: CASSRGTGSTDTQYF. The full variable domain, in which reference TRBV7-2 and TRBJ2-3 provide the parts outside the CDR3, is GAGVSQSPSNKVTEKGKDVELRCDPISGHTALYWYRQSLGQGLEFLIYFQGNSAPDKSGLPSDRFSAERTGGSVSTLTIQRTQQEDSAVYLCASSRGTGSTDTQYFGPGTRLTVL.